The 27 T cell receptor beta chains listed next were all sequenced from one sample in a study of post-analysis software for immune sequencing data. These TCRs' antigens remain unknown. Study conclusions and caveats: When patients were compared with controls, four or five TRBV segments were more frequent, TRBV5-6, TRBV5-1 and TRBV20-1 among them.

Every TCR beta cDNA library bore unique molecular identifiers. TCRdb reprocessed the PCR reads with MiXCR, giving one entry per CDR3 protein. The sample gives roughly 600,000 distinct CDR3 sequences, roughly two fifths of which show up once; 1.7% is in the top ten. Sequencing used blood. These receptors were collected from a girl between 5 and 17 years old with multiple sclerosis.

This rearrangement joins TRBV20-1 to TRBJ1-1; D is uncertain. V was pared by 6 bases and J by 0 bases, with 20 bases between. The CDR3 is 16 amino acids. Looked up from germline, CDR1 is DFQATT and CDR2 is SNEGSKA (reference sequence). CDR3 nucleotide sequence: TGCAGTGCCCACCCCATCGGGCAGATTATGAACACTGAAGCTTTCTTT. The encoded protein is CSAHPIGQIMNTEAFF.

The chain joins TRBV20-1 to TRBJ1-5, with D perhaps matching TRBD1 (6 bases). The CDR3 runs to 12 residues. The germline gives CDR1 DFQATT, CDR2 SNEGSKA (reference sequence). Trimming pared 5 bases from V and 4 bases from J, leaving 9 bases between. The CDR3 spells CSAEGGNQPQHF. The CDR3 coding sequence is TGCAGTGCTGAAGGGGGGAATCAGCCCCAGCATTTT.

CDR3 region: CASSKAPDRSEQYF. DNA for the CDR3: TGTGCCAGCAGTAAGGCCCCCGACAGGTCCGAGCAGTACTTC. The chain is built from TRBV6-6 and TRBJ2-7, with a possible D match to TRBD1 (6 bases). The CDR3 sequence is 14 residues long. The germline V gene encodes CDR1 MNHNY and CDR2 SVGAGI (reference sequence). The ends were cut back, 5 bases at V and 6 bases at J, with 17 bases in the middle.

V usage is TRBV6-6 and J usage is TRBJ2-7, with D perhaps matching TRBD1 or TRBD2 (6 bases each). The CDR3 runs 15 residues. The germline CDR1 and CDR2 sequences are MNHNY and SVGAGI (reference sequence). V was cut by 6 bases and J by 0 bases, with 15 bases left in between. The CDR3 sequence is CASRGSGGLSYEQYF. In DNA form, the CDR3 reads TGTGCCAGCAGGGGGTCCGGGGGCCTCTCCTACGAGCAGTACTTC.

This chain joins TRBV4-3 and TRBJ2-5, with 14 bases that match TRBD2. Judging by the DNA end, TRBJ2-7 fits better; the J call may be wrong. The CDR3 runs to 15 residues. Germline assignment: CDR1 LGHNA and CDR2 YSLEER. The CDR3 region has the DNA TGCGCCAGCAGCCCGGGGACTAGCGGGAGCGACGAGCAGTACTTC. This gives the protein CASSPGTSGSDEQYF.

On this clonotype: Germline and junction disagree at one end, which may indicate a read error. V usage is TRBV29-1 and J usage is TRBJ2-1; D ambiguous. The CDR3 consists of 13 residues. Germline loops: CDR1 SQVTM, CDR2 ANQGSEA. The CDR3 nucleotides read TGCAGCGTTGAGGTCGGCTCCCACAATGAGCAGTTCTTC. It encodes CSVEVGSHNEQFF.

The V gene is TRBV13, the J gene TRBJ1-4; 10 positions match TRBD1. Germline CDR1 reads PRHDT; CDR2 reads FYEKMQ (reference sequence). Trimming took 1 base from V and 6 from J; bases not matched to a gene: 11. The CDR3 loop spans 18 amino acids. CDR3 sequence (DNA): TGTGCCAGCAGCTTAGCGGGGACAGGGGCAGCAAGTGATGAAAAACTGTTTTTT. Its protein is CASSLAGTGAASDEKLFF.

This chain connects TRBV5-1 to TRBJ2-5; 11 bases map to TRBD1. Matching the DNA end better, TRBJ2-7 makes the J call doubtful. Germline-derived CDR1 and CDR2 are SGHRS and YFSETQ. This CDR3 contains 16 residues. CDR3 DNA: TGCGCCAGCAGCTTGAGGCCGGGACAGGGGGTGTACGAGCAGTACTTC. Translating gives CASSLRPGQGVYEQYF.

V and J are TRBV6-6 and TRBJ2-1; D unclear. Germline CDR1 and CDR2: MNHNY and SVGAGI (reference sequence). This CDR3 comprises 15 residues. V was trimmed by 0 bases and J by 13 bases, leaving 19 bases between them. The CDR3, as DNA: TGTGCCAGCAGTTACTCCACTTCTCCGGCAGAGACCCAGTTCTTC. Amino acid sequence: CASSYSTSPAETQFF.

This clonotype was seen ten or more times. This chain connects TRBV10-1 to TRBJ2-1; a possible D gene is TRBD1 (7 bases). The CDR3 consists of 14 residues. CDR1 WNHNN and CDR2 SYGVQD come from the germline V gene (reference sequence). Between the trimmed V and J ends, which lost 4 bases and 12 bases, there was a span of 19 bases. CDR3 sequence reads: CASSASLDREAQFF. The CDR3 DNA reads as TGCGCCAGCAGTGCGTCGCTTGACAGGGAGGCGCAGTTCTTC.

This clonotype was picked up one time. Its ends do not fully match the called genes, so a read error is possible. The chain uses TRBV18 and TRBJ1-2; 7 positions match TRBD1. In germline, CDR1 is KGHSH, CDR2 LQKENI. The CDR3 has 15 residues. The CDR3 DNA is TGTGCCAGCCCACCACCGCGACAGGGCGACTATGGCTACACCTTC. Amino acids: CASPPPRQGDYGYTF.

This chain links TRBV7-2 with TRBJ2-5; TRBD2 is a possible D gene (6 bases). Near its end, the DNA agrees better with TRBJ2-7, so the J call may be wrong. CDR3 length: 15 amino acids. Per the germline V gene, CDR1 is SGHTA and CDR2 is FQGNSA. CDR3 loop: CASSFSREIGNEQYF. CDR3 in DNA: TGTGCCAGCAGCTTCTCGCGGGAAATAGGCAACGAGCAGTACTTC.

This clonotype was detected a few times. V is TRBV7-3 and J is TRBJ1-5; D is uncertain. V lost 5 bases, J lost 2 bases, and 13 bases lay in between. The CDR3 spans 15 residues. Germline CDR1 SGHTA, CDR2 FQGTGA. The chain's CDR3 is CASSQRAMGNQPQHF. The DNA for the CDR3 is TGTGCCAGCAGCCAACGGGCTATGGGCAATCAGCCCCAGCATTTT.

The rearrangement uses TRBV6-5 and TRBJ1-5; no clear D. Germline V gene data show CDR1 as MNHEY and CDR2 as SVGAGI. This CDR3 comprises 13 residues. V gave up 10 bases and J gave up 2 bases, with 12 bases separating them. CDR3 nucleotides: TGTGCCACCCGTCGACAAGGCAATCAGCCCCAGCATTTT. Encoded protein: CATRRQGNQPQHF.

This clonotype was seen more than once but under ten times. In DNA form, the CDR3 reads TGCAGTGCGCTGACTAGCGGGAAGCCCACCTCCTACGAGCAGTACTTC. It codes for CSALTSGKPTSYEQYF. The J gene is TRBJ2-7, the V gene TRBV20-1, with 11 nucleotides matching TRBD2. The CDR3 totals 16 residues. Trimming cost V 6 bases and J 0 bases; bases outside gene matches: 10. Looked up from germline, CDR1 is DFQATT and CDR2 is SNEGSKA (reference sequence).

The CDR3: CASSLTTGRGEQYF. In DNA form, the CDR3 reads TGTGCCAGCAGTTTAACCACAGGGCGAGGGGAGCAGTACTTC. This rearrangement joins TRBV12-3 or TRBV12-4 to TRBJ2-1, with TRBD1 as a possible D gene (6 bases). The assigned J gene may be wrong: the sequence end matches TRBJ2-7 better. The CDR3 consists of 14 residues.

On this clonotype itself: Mismatch with germline at one junction end may stem from a read error. The rearrangement links TRBV12-3 or TRBV12-4 to TRBJ1-1; D remains unclear. The CDR3 has 13 amino acids. The CDR3, as DNA: TGTGCCAGCAGCATTACAAAGAACGCTGAAGCTTTCTTT. Translation gives CASSITKNAEAFF.

The chain employs TRBV20-1 and TRBJ2-6; D may correspond to TRBD1 or TRBD2 (5 bases each). The germline gives CDR1 DFQATT, CDR2 SNEGSKA (reference sequence). The V end was cut by 5 bases, the J end by 2 bases, with 13 bases between. CDR3 size: 15 residues. As DNA, the CDR3 is TGCAGTGCTCGGGGCTCAGCCCCTGGGGCCAACGTCCTGACTTTC. It codes for CSARGSAPGANVLTF.

This clonotype has more than one count but fewer than ten. Written as DNA, the CDR3 is TGTGCCAGCAGTTTCAGCGTCGGTGAAGCTTTCTTT. This encodes CASSFSVGEAFF. V usage is TRBV12-3 or TRBV12-4 and J usage is TRBJ1-1; no firm D call. Trimming left V 3 bases short and J 7 bases short, with 9 bases between. The length of the CDR3 is 12 residues.

This clonotype was counted a few times. V and J are TRBV7-2 and TRBJ2-1; 10 nucleotides agree with TRBD2. This CDR3 is 15 amino acids long. J lost 6 bases, V lost 8 bases, and 10 bases had no gene match. The V gene's germline CDR1 is SGHTA and CDR2 FQGNSA. In nucleotides, the CDR3 is TGTGCCAGCCTCCCCCGGAGCGGGGGGGCCAATGAGCAGTTCTTC. This gives the protein CASLPRSGGANEQFF.

The rearrangement links TRBV20-1 to TRBJ1-2, with D possibly matching TRBD1 (6 bases). This CDR3 is built from 14 residues. Germline values: CDR1 DFQATT, CDR2 SNEGSKA (reference sequence). Trimming pared 1 base from V and 3 bases from J, leaving 12 bases between. CDR3 bases: TGCAGTGCTAGAGGCCCGGGGGCCGACTATGGCTACACCTTC. Amino acids: CSARGPGADYGYTF.

The rearrangement joins TRBV5-1 to TRBJ2-4; 9 nucleotides match TRBD1. The J call may be wrong; the DNA end is better matched by TRBJ2-7. Germline CDR1 SGHRS, CDR2 YFSETQ. This CDR3 comprises 16 residues. CDR3 nucleotide sequence: TGCGCCAGCAGCTTGGCTACAGGGGGCAGGATCGACGAGCAGTACTTC. Its translation: CASSLATGGRIDEQYF.

This clonotype was recorded a few times. CDR3 sequence: CASSSELSGHSSYNEQYF. The CDR3 nucleotides are TGTGCCAGCAGCTCAGAGTTATCAGGTCACAGCTCCTACAATGAGCAGTACTTC. The chain has TRBV11-2 and TRBJ2-1; D not resolved. The J call may be incorrect, as the DNA end agrees better with TRBJ2-7. Germline values: CDR1 SGHAT, CDR2 FQNNGV. The length of the CDR3 is 18 residues.

The rearrangement links TRBV20-1 to TRBJ2-3, with 14 bases identical to TRBD2. Germline V lookup: CDR1 DFQATT, CDR2 SNEGSKA (reference sequence). V lost 6 bases, J lost 4 bases, and 15 bases stayed unmatched. The CDR3 consists of 18 residues. CDR3 residues: CSAITPGTSGSTADTQYF. CDR3 nucleotide sequence: TGCAGTGCCATTACTCCCGGGACTAGCGGGAGCACAGCAGATACGCAGTATTTT.

V is TRBV6-6 and J is TRBJ1-1; D is perhaps TRBD1 (5 bases). Germline V gene lookup returns CDR1 MNHNY and CDR2 SVGAGI (reference sequence). The CDR3 runs 14 residues. Trimming took 0 bases from V and 7 from J, leaving 12 bases between them. The DNA of the CDR3 is TGTGCCAGCAGTTACTCTCGGCAGGGTAGTGAAGCTTTCTTT. Its protein is CASSYSRQGSEAFF.

The chain joins TRBV7-9 to TRBJ2-1; TRBD2 matches 8 bases. The J segment lost 0 bases and the V segment lost 5 bases, leaving 9 bases of the junction unmatched. This CDR3 is 17 amino acids long. Per the germline V gene, CDR1 is SEHNR and CDR2 is FQNEAQ (reference sequence). The CDR3 loop is CASSPRKTSGSYNEQFF. The CDR3 DNA is TGTGCCAGCAGCCCCCGGAAAACTAGCGGCTCCTACAATGAGCAGTTCTTC.

The chain uses TRBV12-3 or TRBV12-4 and TRBJ2-7; no clear D. The CDR3 runs to 13 residues. Trimming pared 2 bases from V and 4 bases from J, leaving 9 bases between. The CDR3 DNA follows: TGTGCCAGCAGTTTACCGGGTGTTTACGAGCAGTACTTC. As protein: CASSLPGVYEQYF.